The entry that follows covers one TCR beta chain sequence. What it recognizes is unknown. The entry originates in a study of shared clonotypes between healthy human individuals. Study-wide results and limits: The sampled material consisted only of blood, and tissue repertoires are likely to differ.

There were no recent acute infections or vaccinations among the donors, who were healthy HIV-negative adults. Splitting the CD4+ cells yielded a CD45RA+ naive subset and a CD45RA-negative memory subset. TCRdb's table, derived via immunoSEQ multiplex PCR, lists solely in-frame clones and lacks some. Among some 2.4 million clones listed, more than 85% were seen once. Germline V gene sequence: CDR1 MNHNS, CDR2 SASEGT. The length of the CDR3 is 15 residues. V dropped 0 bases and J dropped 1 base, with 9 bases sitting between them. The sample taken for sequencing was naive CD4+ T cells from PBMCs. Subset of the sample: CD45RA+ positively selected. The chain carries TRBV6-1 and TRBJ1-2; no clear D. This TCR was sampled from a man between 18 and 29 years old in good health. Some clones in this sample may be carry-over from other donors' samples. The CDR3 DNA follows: TGTGCCAGCAGTGAAGCGGGTGGCAATAACTATGGCTACACCTTC. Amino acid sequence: CASSEAGGNNYGYTF.